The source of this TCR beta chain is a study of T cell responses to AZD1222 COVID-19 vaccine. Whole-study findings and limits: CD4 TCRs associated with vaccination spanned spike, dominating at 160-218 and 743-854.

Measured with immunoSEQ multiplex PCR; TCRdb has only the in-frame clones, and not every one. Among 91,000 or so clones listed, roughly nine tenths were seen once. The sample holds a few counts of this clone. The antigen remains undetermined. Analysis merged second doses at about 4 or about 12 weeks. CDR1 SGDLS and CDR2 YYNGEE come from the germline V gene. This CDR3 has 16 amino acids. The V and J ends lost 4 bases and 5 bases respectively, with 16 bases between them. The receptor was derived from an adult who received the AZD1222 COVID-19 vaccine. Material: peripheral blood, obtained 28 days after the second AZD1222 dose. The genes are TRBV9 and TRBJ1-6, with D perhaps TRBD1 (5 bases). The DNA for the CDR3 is TGTGCCAGCAGCCCCCAACACAGGAGCAATAATTCACCCCTCCACTTT. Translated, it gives CASSPQHRSNNSPLHF. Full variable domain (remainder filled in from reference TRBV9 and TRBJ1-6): DSGVTQTPKHLITATGQRVTLRCSPRSGDLSVYWYQQSLDQGLQFLIQYYNGEERAKGNILERFSAQQFPDLHSELNLSSLELGDSALYFCASSPQHRSNNSPLHFGNGTRLTVT.